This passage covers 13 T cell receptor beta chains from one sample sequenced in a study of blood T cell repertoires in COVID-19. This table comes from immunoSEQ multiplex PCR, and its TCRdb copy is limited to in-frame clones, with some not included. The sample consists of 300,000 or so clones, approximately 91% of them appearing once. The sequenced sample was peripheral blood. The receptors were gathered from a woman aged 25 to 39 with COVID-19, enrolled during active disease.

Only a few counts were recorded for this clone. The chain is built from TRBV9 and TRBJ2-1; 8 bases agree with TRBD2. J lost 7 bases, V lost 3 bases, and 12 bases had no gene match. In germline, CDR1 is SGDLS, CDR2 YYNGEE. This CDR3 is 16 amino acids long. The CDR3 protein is CASSATGTRPLNEQFF. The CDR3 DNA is TGTGCCAGCAGCGCAACCGGGACTAGGCCATTAAATGAGCAGTTCTTC.

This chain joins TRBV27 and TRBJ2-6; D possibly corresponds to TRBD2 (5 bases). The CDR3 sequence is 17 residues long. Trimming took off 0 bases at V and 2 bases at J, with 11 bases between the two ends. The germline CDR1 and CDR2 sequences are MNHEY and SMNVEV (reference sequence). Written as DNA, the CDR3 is TGTGCCAGCAGTTTATCGATCAGGAGGACTGGGGCCAACGTCCTGACTTTC. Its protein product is CASSLSIRRTGANVLTF.

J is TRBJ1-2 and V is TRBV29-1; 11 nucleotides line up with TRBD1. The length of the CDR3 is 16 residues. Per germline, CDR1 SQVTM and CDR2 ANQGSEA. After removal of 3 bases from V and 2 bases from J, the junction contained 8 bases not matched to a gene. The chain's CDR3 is CSVDPDRGPSNYGYTF. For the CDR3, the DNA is TGCAGCGTTGACCCGGACAGGGGGCCGTCCAACTATGGCTACACCTTC.

The CDR3, as DNA: TGTGCCAGCAGTGACAGTGGGGACTTGAACACTGAAGCTTTCTTT. Translating gives CASSDSGDLNTEAFF. The V gene is TRBV6-4, the J gene TRBJ1-1; TRBD1 is a possible D gene (5 bases). The CDR3 runs to 15 residues. Germline CDR1 MRHNA, CDR2 SNTAGT. V was pared by 2 bases and J by 0 bases, with 10 bases between.

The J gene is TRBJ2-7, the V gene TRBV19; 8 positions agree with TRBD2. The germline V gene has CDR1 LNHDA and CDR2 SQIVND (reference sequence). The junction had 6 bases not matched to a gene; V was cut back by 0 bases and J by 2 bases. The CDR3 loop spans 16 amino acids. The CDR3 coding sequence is TGTGCCAGTAGTATAGATCACCTAGCGGGCCCCTACGAGCAGTACTTC. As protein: CASSIDHLAGPYEQYF.

The CDR3, as DNA: TGTGCCAGCTCACCAAGGCTAGCGGGGCCCTACGAGCAGTACTTC. This encodes CASSPRLAGPYEQYF. The rearrangement joins TRBV18 to TRBJ2-7, with TRBD2 identical over 9 bases. The CDR3 is made up of 15 amino acids. The junction had 4 bases not matched to a gene; V was cut back by 2 bases and J by 2 bases. Germline loops: CDR1 KGHSH, CDR2 LQKENI. The full variable domain, with the rest looked up from reference TRBV18 and TRBJ2-7, is NAGVMQNPRHLVRRRGQEARLRCSPMKGHSHVYWYRQLPEEGLKFMVYLQKENIIDESGMPKERFSAEFPKEGPSILRIQQVVRGDSAAYFCASSPRLAGPYEQYFGPGTRLTVT.

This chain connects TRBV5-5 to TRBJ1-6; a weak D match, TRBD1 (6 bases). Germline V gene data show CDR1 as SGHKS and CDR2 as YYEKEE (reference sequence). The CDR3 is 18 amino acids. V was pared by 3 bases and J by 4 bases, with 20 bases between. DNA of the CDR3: TGTGCCAGCAGCTCTGGACAGCCGCAGACCCCTTATAATTCACCCCTCCACTTT. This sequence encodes CASSSGQPQTPYNSPLHF.

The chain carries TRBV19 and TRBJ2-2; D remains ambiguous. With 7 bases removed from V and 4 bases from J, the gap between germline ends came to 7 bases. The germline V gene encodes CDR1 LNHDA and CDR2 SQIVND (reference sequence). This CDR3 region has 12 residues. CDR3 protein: CASNVATGELFF. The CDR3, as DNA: TGTGCCAGTAACGTGGCCACCGGGGAGCTGTTTTTT.

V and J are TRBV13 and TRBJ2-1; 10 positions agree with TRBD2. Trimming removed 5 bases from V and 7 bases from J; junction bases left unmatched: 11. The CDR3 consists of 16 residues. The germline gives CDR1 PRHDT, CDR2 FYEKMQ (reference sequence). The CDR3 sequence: CASSDQAGGPANEQFF. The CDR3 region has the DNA TGTGCCAGCAGCGACCAAGCGGGAGGGCCAGCAAATGAGCAGTTCTTC.

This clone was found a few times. The CDR3 DNA sequence: TGTGCCAGCGCAGCGGGGGGGCCCTACGAGCAGTACTTC. This codes for CASAAGGPYEQYF. The gene calls are TRBV6-6 and TRBJ2-7; 10 nucleotides agree with TRBD2. V gave up 8 bases and J gave up 2 bases; unmatched junction bases: 3. In germline, CDR1 is MNHNY, CDR2 SVGAGI (reference sequence). CDR3 length: 13 residues.

The CDR3 sequence: CASSLGLYEQYF. The CDR3 bases are TGTGCCAGCAGCTTGGGACTCTACGAGCAGTACTTC. The gene calls are TRBV5-6 and TRBJ2-7; D ambiguous. The V end lost 0 bases, the J end lost 3 bases, and 4 bases lay between the germline ends. The CDR3 consists of 12 residues. The germline CDR1 and CDR2 sequences are SGHDT and YYEEEE.

Written as DNA, the CDR3 is TGTGCCAGCTCAGACTCGCTAGGGAGCCGGGATGAGCAGTTCTTC. It yields the protein CASSDSLGSRDEQFF. V and J are TRBV18 and TRBJ2-1, with D perhaps TRBD2 (5 bases). Germline values: CDR1 KGHSH, CDR2 LQKENI. Trimming pared 5 bases from V and 8 bases from J, leaving 19 bases between. The CDR3 loop spans 15 amino acids.

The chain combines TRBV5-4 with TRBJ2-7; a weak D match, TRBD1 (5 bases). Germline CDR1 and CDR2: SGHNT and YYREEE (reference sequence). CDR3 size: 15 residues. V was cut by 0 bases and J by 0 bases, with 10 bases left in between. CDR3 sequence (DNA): TGTGCCAGCAGCTTGGAGGGGTTTGCCTCCTACGAGCAGTACTTC. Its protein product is CASSLEGFASYEQYF.